These 31 T cell receptor beta chains were all obtained from the same sample, sequenced in a study of blood T cell repertoires in COVID-19. The protocol was immunoSEQ multiplex PCR, while the TCRdb copy is restricted to in-frame clones and leaves out a portion. Of 50,000 to 65,000 clones in the sample, around four fifths were seen once. Input material: peripheral blood. All receptors come from a human donor in a cohort sampled during active COVID-19.

The rearrangement joins TRBV7-9 to TRBJ1-1; D is unresolved. The CDR3 is 15 residues long. The V gene's germline CDR1 is SEHNR and CDR2 FQNEAQ (reference sequence). Deletions cut 5 bases from V and 3 bases from J, with 16 bases between. The CDR3 sequence: CASSPTKAGDTEAFF. The CDR3 region has the DNA TGTGCCAGCAGCCCCACCAAGGCCGGGGACACTGAAGCTTTCTTT.

This clone was picked up one time. V and J are TRBV5-1 and TRBJ2-1; 11 positions agree with TRBD1. CDR1 and CDR2 (germline): SGHRS, YFSETQ. The CDR3 is 15 amino acids. Trimming took 0 bases from V and 8 from J; bases not matched to a gene: 4. In DNA form, the CDR3 reads TGCGCCAGCAGCTTGGTGGGACAGGGGGTCGATGAGCAGTTCTTC. Amino acids: CASSLVGQGVDEQFF.

The rearrangement links TRBV30 to TRBJ2-3, with a possible D match to TRBD1 (5 bases). This CDR3 contains 14 residues. Germline assignment: CDR1 GTSNPN and CDR2 SVGIG (reference sequence). V gave up 5 bases and J gave up 6 bases, with 18 bases separating them. CDR3 sequence reads: CAWARVPPKDTQYF. In nucleotides, the CDR3 is TGTGCCTGGGCCAGGGTCCCCCCCAAGGATACGCAGTATTTT. The full variable domain, its missing parts supplied by reference TRBV30 and TRBJ2-3, is SQTIHQWPATLVQPVGSPLSLECTVEGTSNPNLYWYRQAAGRGLQLLFYSVGIGQISSEVPQNLSASRPQDRQFILSSKKLLLSDSGFYLCAWARVPPKDTQYFGPGTRLTVL.

The V gene is TRBV12-3 or TRBV12-4, the J gene TRBJ1-2; D is uncertain. The CDR3 totals 13 residues. Trimming cost V 5 bases and J 3 bases, with 10 bases left between them. The CDR3 loop reads CASSHPGDYGYTF. The CDR3 region has the DNA TGTGCCAGCAGTCATCCCGGGGACTATGGCTACACCTTC.

The table lists this clone with a few counts. The rearrangement joins TRBV10-1 to TRBJ2-7; the match to TRBD2 covers 7 bases. Trimming removed 3 bases from V and 11 bases from J; junction bases left unmatched: 16. Germline values: CDR1 WNHNN, CDR2 SYGVQD (reference sequence). There are 15 residues in the CDR3. CDR3 sequence (DNA): TGCGCCAGCAGTGAAGGGGCTAGCGGCCTCTCGGAAGAGTACTTC. Translation: CASSEGASGLSEEYF.

This chain connects TRBV29-1 to TRBJ1-1, with D possibly matching TRBD1 (6 bases). Trimming took off 7 bases at V and 1 base at J, with 10 bases between the two ends. Germline CDR1 and CDR2: SQVTM and ANQGSEA. CDR3 length equals 12 residues. The CDR3 protein is CSAVTGNTEAFF. CDR3 nucleotides: TGCAGCGCTGTGACAGGGAACACTGAAGCTTTCTTT.

V gene TRBV2 combines with J gene TRBJ1-5; D gene ambiguous. Trimming removed 6 bases from V and 0 bases from J, with 12 bases in between. From germline, CDR1 is SNHLY and CDR2 FYNNEI. The length of the CDR3 is 15 residues. CDR3 protein: CASRALTNSNQPQHF. CDR3 nucleotides: TGTGCCAGCAGGGCTCTCACGAATAGCAATCAGCCCCAGCATTTT.

V gene TRBV4-2 combines with J gene TRBJ1-2; no definite D call. Trimming stripped 0 bases from V and 8 bases from J, with 13 bases between. The CDR3 extends over 14 amino acids. Germline CDR1 LGHNA, CDR2 YNFKEQ. The CDR3 loop reads CASSQDEGPWGYTF. The DNA for the CDR3 is TGTGCCAGCAGCCAAGATGAGGGTCCCTGGGGCTACACCTTC.

This clone turned up a few times. V usage is TRBV5-1 and J usage is TRBJ2-5; 8 bases match TRBD2. The CDR3 has 15 amino acids. The junction had 10 bases not matched to a gene; V was cut back by 4 bases and J by 5 bases. Per germline, CDR1 SGHRS and CDR2 YFSETQ. CDR3 nucleotides: TGCGCCAGCAGCCGGATCGGGGGGGCTGGGGAGACCCAGTACTTC. Translation gives CASSRIGGAGETQYF.

V gene TRBV6-5 combines with J gene TRBJ1-1; 11 positions match TRBD1. Germline values: CDR1 MNHEY, CDR2 SVGAGI. V shed 5 bases, J shed 5 bases, and the junction held 4 bases outside the gene matches. This CDR3 spans 14 amino acids. CDR3 sequence reads: CASSQGQGETEAFF. Here the CDR3 DNA reads TGTGCCAGCAGTCAGGGACAGGGGGAAACTGAAGCTTTCTTT.

This clone appeared once. J is TRBJ2-2 and V is TRBV10-2; 10 nucleotides agree with TRBD1. The CDR3 extends over 15 amino acids. Germline trimming cut 6 bases from V and 5 bases from J; bases unmatched to any gene: 6. Germline CDR1 reads WSHSY; CDR2 reads SAAADI. The CDR3 loop is CASRSGQGVTGELFF. The DNA of the CDR3 is TGCGCCAGCAGATCCGGACAGGGGGTAACCGGGGAGCTGTTTTTT.

This chain connects TRBV3-1 (or the pseudogene TRBV3-2) to TRBJ2-2; TRBD2 matches 9 bases. Germline values: CDR1 LGHDT, CDR2 YNNKEL (reference sequence). The V segment lost 0 bases and the J segment 6 bases; nucleotides outside the gene matches: 8. This CDR3 is 17 amino acids long. The CDR3 DNA reads as TGTGCCAGCAGCCAAGATGGAGGCGGGGGGGCCGCCGGGGAGCTGTTTTTT. It yields the protein CASSQDGGGGAAGELFF.

V gene TRBV3-1 (or the pseudogene TRBV3-2) combines with J gene TRBJ2-3; TRBD1 might be the D (6 bases). Trimming removed 4 bases at V and 1 base at J, with 12 bases between. The CDR3 has 15 amino acids. Germline-derived CDR1 and CDR2 are LGHDT and YNNKEL (reference sequence). CDR3 bases: TGTGCCAGCAGCCCGTGGGGGCGGGGCACAGATACGCAGTATTTT. This codes for CASSPWGRGTDTQYF.

V gene TRBV18 combines with J gene TRBJ1-1, with 9 bases fitting TRBD1. Germline trimming cut 5 bases from V and 4 bases from J; bases unmatched to any gene: 5. Looked up from germline, CDR1 is KGHSH and CDR2 is LQKENI. The CDR3 runs 14 residues. The chain's CDR3 is CASSEQGAATEAFF. CDR3 DNA: TGTGCCAGCTCAGAACAGGGGGCGGCCACTGAAGCTTTCTTT. The entire variable domain, with the rest obtained from reference TRBV18 and TRBJ1-1, is as follows: NAGVMQNPRHLVRRRGQEARLRCSPMKGHSHVYWYRQLPEEGLKFMVYLQKENIIDESGMPKERFSAEFPKEGPSILRIQQVVRGDSAAYFCASSEQGAATEAFFGQGTRLTVV.

This chain links TRBV6-5 with TRBJ1-6, with 7 bases aligning to TRBD1. The length of the CDR3 is 15 residues. Losses at the gene ends were 8 bases for V and 9 bases for J; bases not matched to a gene: 13. Looked up from germline, CDR1 is MNHEY and CDR2 is SVGAGI. The CDR3 bases are TGTGCCAGCGCGAGGGGGCGGAGTCAAGGTTCACCCCTCCACTTT. This gives the protein CASARGRSQGSPLHF.

The rearrangement uses TRBV5-1 and TRBJ1-1; TRBD1 agrees at 7 bases. Germline V gene sequence: CDR1 SGHRS, CDR2 YFSETQ. The CDR3 is 14 residues long. V was clipped by 4 bases and J by 5 bases; unmatched bases: 8. CDR3 nucleotides: TGCGCCAGCAGCGTGACAGGGTTGAGAACTGAAGCTTTCTTT. Protein: CASSVTGLRTEAFF.

J is TRBJ2-1 and V is TRBV19, with D tentatively TRBD2 (6 bases). Germline loops: CDR1 LNHDA, CDR2 SQIVND (reference sequence). This CDR3 comprises 15 residues. With 7 bases removed from V and 0 bases from J, the gap between germline ends came to 13 bases. The CDR3 reads CASKWRESSYNEQFF. In DNA form, the CDR3 reads TGTGCCAGTAAGTGGCGGGAAAGCTCCTACAATGAGCAGTTCTTC.

The chain has TRBV7-9 and TRBJ1-5; D is ambiguous. The CDR3 is made up of 13 amino acids. Germline CDR1 reads SEHNR; CDR2 reads FQNEAQ (reference sequence). V lost 1 base and J lost 6, with 7 bases in between. This CDR3 is CASSLVGGQPQHF. The DNA of the CDR3 is TGTGCCAGCAGCTTAGTGGGAGGTCAGCCCCAGCATTTT.

In its sample, this clone was seen once. The V call is TRBV4-2, the J call TRBJ2-3, with 7 bases that match TRBD2. Germline V gene sequence: CDR1 LGHNA, CDR2 YNFKEQ. CDR3 size: 14 residues. V trimming: 3 bases; J trimming: 1 base; junction bases outside the gene matches: 1. CDR3: CASSQSGGTDTQYF. CDR3 bases: TGTGCCAGCAGCCAGAGCGGGGGCACAGATACGCAGTATTTT.

The J gene is TRBJ2-7, the V gene TRBV30; possible D gene TRBD2, 7 bases. V lost 0 bases to trimming and J lost 4 bases, with 13 bases between them. The CDR3 has 14 residues. CDR1 is GTSNPN, CDR2 SVGIG, per germline (reference sequence). The CDR3 here is CAWSVPRGAYEQYF. As DNA, the CDR3 is TGTGCCTGGAGTGTACCCCGGGGGGCGTACGAGCAGTACTTC.

The chain carries TRBV11-2 and TRBJ2-5, with TRBD2 matching 7 bases. Germline loops: CDR1 SGHAT, CDR2 FQNNGV. V was clipped by 5 bases and J by 5 bases; unmatched bases: 11. This CDR3 is 15 amino acids long. The CDR3 here is CASSDPHRGEETQYF. CDR3 DNA sequence: TGTGCCAGCAGCGACCCTCACCGGGGGGAGGAGACCCAGTACTTC.

This clone was found once. V is TRBV11-3 and J is TRBJ1-1, with a weak D call TRBD1 (6 bases). Trimming left V 3 bases short and J 3 bases short, with 20 bases between. CDR1 and CDR2 (germline): SGHNT, YENEEA. This CDR3 comprises 17 residues. CDR3 bases: TGTGCCAGCAGCTTCGGCCTGGTCGGGGGGCAGCACACTGAAGCTTTCTTT. Translated, it gives CASSFGLVGGQHTEAFF.

V is TRBV6-2 or TRBV6-3 and J is TRBJ1-2, with 9 bases that match TRBD1. The J segment lost 4 bases and the V segment lost 5 bases, leaving 8 bases of the junction unmatched. Germline V CDR1 and CDR2: MNHEY, SVGEGT. The CDR3 length is 15 residues. In DNA, the CDR3 is TGTGCCAGCAGTACGAACAGGGGGCAACTCTATGGCTACACCTTC. Its translation is CASSTNRGQLYGYTF.

This clone appeared a single time. The chain joins TRBV6-2 or TRBV6-3 to TRBJ1-2; 8 positions agree with TRBD1. Unmatched junction bases numbered 8, after V lost 5 bases and J lost 6 bases. The CDR3 consists of 14 residues. Germline V gives CDR1 MNHEY, CDR2 SVGEGT. The CDR3 DNA follows: TGTGCCAGCAGTGACAGGGGTCTCAGGAATGGCTACACCTTC. Translating it yields CASSDRGLRNGYTF.

The chain combines TRBV7-3 with TRBJ2-2; 7 positions agree with TRBD2. With V trimmed by 5 bases and J by 0 bases, 3 bases remained unmatched. Per germline, CDR1 SGHTA and CDR2 FQGTGA. This CDR3 comprises 15 residues. CDR3: CASSQSGTNTGELFF. The CDR3 nucleotides read TGTGCCAGCAGCCAAAGCGGGACGAACACCGGGGAGCTGTTTTTT.

This chain links TRBV2 with TRBJ1-3; possibly TRBD1 for D (5 bases). The V end was cut by 7 bases, the J end by 0 bases, with 10 bases between. CDR3 size: 14 residues. CDR1 SNHLY and CDR2 FYNNEI come from the germline V gene. The CDR3, as DNA: TGTGCCAGCAATCCGGGGGGCTCTGGAAACACCATATATTTT. Protein product: CASNPGGSGNTIYF.

This clone was seen a handful of times. The CDR3 sequence: CASALGGSYEQYF. In DNA, the CDR3 is TGTGCCAGCGCCCTCGGGGGCTCCTACGAGCAGTACTTC. The V call is TRBV19, the J call TRBJ2-7; tentatively, D is TRBD2 (6 bases). Germline V lookup: CDR1 LNHDA, CDR2 SQIVND (reference sequence). The CDR3 loop spans 13 amino acids. Deletions cut 9 bases from V and 0 bases from J, with 12 bases between.

V gene TRBV3-1 (or the pseudogene TRBV3-2) combines with J gene TRBJ1-1; 9 positions match TRBD1. This CDR3 contains 15 residues. Trimming removed 4 bases from V and 1 base from J; junction bases left unmatched: 4. Germline CDR1 LGHDT, CDR2 YNNKEL (reference sequence). The CDR3 sequence: CASSLGTGPNTEAFF. The CDR3 DNA follows: TGTGCCAGCAGCCTCGGGACAGGGCCGAACACTGAAGCTTTCTTT.

V and J are TRBV7-9 and TRBJ2-1, with TRBD2 identical over 9 bases. V lost 1 base and J lost 7; bases outside the gene matches: 11. This CDR3 is built from 17 residues. Germline V gene data show CDR1 as SEHNR and CDR2 as FQNEAQ (reference sequence). The CDR3: CASSLEAGSGSGNEQFF. The CDR3 region has the DNA TGTGCCAGCAGCTTAGAAGCGGGTAGCGGGAGCGGTAATGAGCAGTTCTTC.

The table lists this clone with many counts. J is TRBJ1-5 and V is TRBV19; tentative D call: TRBD1 (5 bases). The V end was cut by 3 bases, the J end by 1 base, with 10 bases between. From germline, CDR1 is LNHDA and CDR2 SQIVND (reference sequence). This CDR3 spans 15 amino acids. This CDR3 is CASSIKGSSNQPQHF. Here the CDR3 DNA reads TGTGCCAGTAGTATTAAGGGGTCAAGCAATCAGCCCCAGCATTTT. Drawing the rest from reference TRBV19 and TRBJ1-5, the complete variable domain is DGGITQSPKYLFRKEGQNVTLSCEQNLNHDAMYWYRQDPGQGLRLIYYSQIVNDFQKGDIAEGYSVSREKKESFPLTVTSAQKNPTAFYLCASSIKGSSNQPQHFGDGTRLSIL.

The chain combines TRBV7-8 with TRBJ1-1; 11 bases line up with TRBD1. CDR3 length: 14 amino acids. Looked up from germline, CDR1 is SGHVS and CDR2 is FQNEAQ. V was clipped by 5 bases and J by 8 bases; unmatched bases: 7. Here the CDR3 reads CASSDWTGGLEAFF. The CDR3 bases are TGTGCCAGCAGCGATTGGACAGGGGGCTTGGAAGCTTTCTTT.